A single sample is the source of the 30 T cell receptor beta chains below, sequenced in a study of blood T cell repertoires in COVID-19. Only in-frame clones appear in the TCRdb table, and some are missing; sequencing was by immunoSEQ multiplex PCR. The profile shows roughly 87,000 clones, roughly 88% of them singletons. The source material was peripheral blood. The receptors originated from a man in his sixties with acute or convalescent COVID-19.

The chain employs TRBV7-9 and TRBJ1-2; D call uncertain. CDR1 is SEHNR, CDR2 FQNEAQ, per germline (reference sequence). The CDR3 loop spans 16 amino acids. The V and J ends lost 5 bases and 5 bases respectively, with 21 bases between them. The CDR3 DNA reads as TGTGCCAGCAGCCCCCCTAGGCCTTCCTCTTGGTATGGCTACACCTTC. As protein: CASSPPRPSSWYGYTF.

This chain connects TRBV12-3 or TRBV12-4 to TRBJ1-1; the D gene is possibly TRBD1 (5 bases). This CDR3 has 12 amino acids. The germline V and J ends were trimmed by 6 bases and 3 bases, with 8 bases remaining between them. DNA of the CDR3: TGTGCCAGCAGAAGACAGTACACTGAAGCTTTCTTT. Translated: CASRRQYTEAFF.

The rearrangement joins TRBV5-1 to TRBJ2-1; D is perhaps TRBD1 (6 bases). Germline V gene sequence: CDR1 SGHRS, CDR2 YFSETQ. V was clipped by 1 base and J by 0 bases, with 11 bases between them. The CDR3 length is 16 residues. The CDR3 is CASSLSGALSYNEQFF. The DNA for the CDR3 is TGCGCCAGCAGCTTGTCAGGGGCACTCTCCTACAATGAGCAGTTCTTC.

The rearrangement uses TRBV7-2 and TRBJ2-7, with 11 bases fitting TRBD2. The CDR3 is 16 residues long. Per germline, CDR1 SGHTA and CDR2 FQGNSA. V was pared by 1 base and J by 5 bases, with 7 bases of the junction left unmatched. The CDR3 DNA is TGTGCCAGCAGCTTAGAAGCTAGCGGGAGGATCGACGAGCAGTACTTC. Its protein is CASSLEASGRIDEQYF.

This chain joins TRBV11-2 and TRBJ1-1; TRBD1 agrees at 9 bases. The CDR3 loop spans 14 amino acids. From germline, CDR1 is SGHAT and CDR2 FQNNGV. J gave up 4 bases and V 2 bases, and 2 bases lay outside the gene matches. This CDR3 is CASSLRDRATEAFF. The DNA for the CDR3 is TGTGCCAGCAGCTTAAGGGACAGGGCCACTGAAGCTTTCTTT. The variable domain in full, completed from reference TRBV11-2 and TRBJ1-1, reads EAGVAQSPRYKIIEKRQSVAFWCNPISGHATLYWYQQILGQGPKLLIQFQNNGVVDDSQLPKDRFSAERLKGVDSTLKIQPAKLEDSAVYLCASSLRDRATEAFFGQGTRLTVV.

The chain couples TRBV5-1 to TRBJ2-7; 9 positions match TRBD2. The CDR3 is 17 amino acids. With 1 base clipped from V and 2 bases from J, the junction kept 10 bases outside the gene matches. In germline, CDR1 is SGHRS, CDR2 YFSETQ. The CDR3 protein is CASSLSPAGGPPYEQYF. The CDR3 DNA reads TGCGCCAGCAGCTTGAGTCCAGCGGGAGGTCCCCCCTACGAGCAGTACTTC.

This chain uses TRBV5-6 with TRBJ2-7; 8 bases fit TRBD1. The CDR3 totals 14 residues. Germline loops: CDR1 SGHDT, CDR2 YYEEEE. Losses at the gene ends were 2 bases for V and 6 bases for J; bases not matched to a gene: 7. As DNA, the CDR3 is TGTGCCAGCAGCTTCGAGAGACAGGGGCGCGAGCAGTACTTC. Its translation: CASSFERQGREQYF.

J is TRBJ2-7 and V is TRBV27; 11 nucleotides match TRBD1. V lost 4 bases to trimming and J lost 3 bases; unmatched junction nucleotides: 11. Germline V CDR1 and CDR2: MNHEY, SMNVEV (reference sequence). The CDR3 is 17 residues long. CDR3 loop: CASSSYGTGGIGYEQYF. DNA for the CDR3: TGTGCCAGCAGTTCCTACGGGACAGGGGGAATAGGCTACGAGCAGTACTTC.

The chain couples TRBV12-5 to TRBJ2-1; no definite D call. The V gene lost 5 bases and the J gene lost 4 bases, with 3 bases spanning the gap. CDR1 is LGHNT and CDR2 is FRNRAP in the germline V gene. This CDR3 is built from 11 residues. CDR3 protein: CASGLYNEQFF. The CDR3, as DNA: TGTGCTAGTGGTCTTTACAATGAGCAGTTCTTC.

In its sample, this clone was seen a few times. The chain recombines TRBV28 with TRBJ2-1; the D is unclear. This CDR3 region has 15 residues. V lost 6 bases, J lost 5 bases, and 17 bases lay in between. Per the germline V gene, CDR1 is MDHEN and CDR2 is SYDVKM. The CDR3 DNA sequence: TGTGCCAGCAGCGAAAGGAGTGGCAGCAACAATGAGCAGTTCTTC. Translation: CASSERSGSNNEQFF.

The rearrangement joins TRBV6-6 to TRBJ2-6; 7 nucleotides match TRBD1. The CDR3 sequence is 15 residues long. The V gene's germline CDR1 is MNHNY and CDR2 SVGAGI (reference sequence). The junction had 2 bases not matched to a gene; V was cut back by 6 bases and J by 0 bases. CDR3 region: CASRDRDSGANVLTF. The CDR3 nucleotides read TGTGCCAGCAGAGACAGGGACTCTGGGGCCAACGTCCTGACTTTC.

The V call is TRBV30, the J call TRBJ2-5, with 8 bases matching TRBD2. The germline CDR1 and CDR2 sequences are GTSNPN and SVGIG (reference sequence). The CDR3 sequence is 13 residues long. V lost 4 bases and J lost 2; bases outside the gene matches: 3. CDR3 sequence reads: CAWTGLAQETQYF. The CDR3 region has the DNA TGTGCCTGGACCGGACTAGCACAAGAGACCCAGTACTTC. The entire variable domain, with the rest obtained from reference TRBV30 and TRBJ2-5, is as follows: SQTIHQWPATLVQPVGSPLSLECTVEGTSNPNLYWYRQAAGRGLQLLFYSVGIGQISSEVPQNLSASRPQDRQFILSSKKLLLSDSGFYLCAWTGLAQETQYFGPGTRLLVL.

The chain has TRBV5-1 and TRBJ2-2, with 8 bases fitting TRBD1. Germline V CDR1 and CDR2: SGHRS, YFSETQ. The CDR3 spans 14 residues. V was pared by 4 bases and J by 4 bases, with 3 bases of the junction left unmatched. The CDR3 bases are TGCGCCAGCAGCACGGACAGGGCCACCGGGGAGCTGTTTTTT. It encodes CASSTDRATGELFF.

The rearrangement uses TRBV12-3 or TRBV12-4 and TRBJ1-2; D may be TRBD1 (6 bases). This CDR3 spans 12 amino acids. V lost 3 bases and J 8 bases, leaving 10 bases between the germline ends. The CDR3 loop reads CASSFTGLGYTF. CDR3 coding DNA: TGTGCCAGCAGTTTTACAGGGCTGGGCTACACCTTC.

This clone was found a few times. The rearrangement links TRBV7-8 to TRBJ1-4; the match to TRBD1 covers 10 bases. Looked up from germline, CDR1 is SGHVS and CDR2 is FQNEAQ. The CDR3 covers 17 residues. V lost 0 bases, J lost 2 bases, and 3 bases stayed unmatched. As DNA, the CDR3 is TGTGCCAGCAGCTTAGCAGGACAGGGGGTGACTAATGAAAAACTGTTTTTT. This encodes CASSLAGQGVTNEKLFF.

V is TRBV27 and J is TRBJ2-5; 8 bases fit TRBD2. V lost 7 bases to trimming and J lost 5 bases; unmatched junction nucleotides: 12. The germline V gene has CDR1 MNHEY and CDR2 SMNVEV (reference sequence). This CDR3 is 15 amino acids long. CDR3 sequence reads: CASMGRGTSGETQYF. The CDR3 bases are TGTGCCAGCATGGGGAGAGGGACTAGTGGGGAGACCCAGTACTTC.

The chain uses TRBV18 and TRBJ2-7; D perhaps matches TRBD2 (5 bases). Trimming took 2 bases from V and 7 from J, leaving 15 bases between them. The CDR3 totals 14 residues. Germline lookup yields CDR1 KGHSH and CDR2 LQKENI. The CDR3 sequence is CASSPESGSLEQYF. The CDR3 nucleotides are TGTGCCAGCTCACCAGAGTCGGGAAGTCTGGAGCAGTACTTC.

CDR3 amino acids: CSVEGGEKLFF. CDR3 in DNA: TGCAGCGTGGAGGGAGGTGAAAAACTGTTTTTT. The V gene is TRBV29-1, the J gene TRBJ1-4; no clear D. This CDR3 contains 11 residues. V was trimmed by 6 bases and J by 7 bases, leaving 9 bases between them. Germline V lookup: CDR1 SQVTM, CDR2 ANQGSEA.

V gene TRBV5-8 combines with J gene TRBJ1-5; 7 bases agree with TRBD1. Trimming at V came to 5 bases and at J to 1 base, leaving 9 bases not matched to a gene. There are 16 residues in the CDR3. Germline CDR1 reads SGHTS; CDR2 reads YDEGEE. The CDR3 bases are TGTGCCAGCAGTTTTGAGGGACAGATAAGCAATCAGCCCCAGCATTTT. Its protein product is CASSFEGQISNQPQHF.

This chain links TRBV21-1 with TRBJ2-3; TRBD2 is the table's D call and was not checked against the DNA. TRBV21-1 is described as a pseudogene. The CDR3 covers 13 residues. The CDR3 region is CASSFRGGPTQYF. The CDR3 DNA is TGTGCCAGCAGCTTCCGGGGGGGCCCTACGCAGTATTTT.

This sequence joins TRBV5-6 and TRBJ1-3; 7 bases agree with TRBD1. CDR3 length equals 15 residues. After removal of 2 bases from V and 0 bases from J, the junction contained 2 bases not matched to a gene. The germline V gene encodes CDR1 SGHDT and CDR2 YYEEEE. CDR3 region: CASSFDRVSGNTIYF. CDR3 sequence (DNA): TGTGCCAGCAGCTTTGACAGGGTCTCTGGAAACACCATATATTTT.

V usage is TRBV10-3 and J usage is TRBJ1-5; 8 nucleotides line up with TRBD1. Per germline, CDR1 ENHRY and CDR2 SYGVKD. V trimming: 9 bases; J trimming: 2 bases; junction bases outside the gene matches: 3. CDR3 size: 13 residues. CDR3 sequence reads: CAIQQGGNQPQHF. In DNA, the CDR3 is TGTGCCATACAACAGGGGGGCAATCAGCCCCAGCATTTT.

CDR3 coding DNA: TGTGCCAGCAGCGTGGGGACTAGCGAATGGGGACAAGAGACCCAGTACTTC. Protein sequence: CASSVGTSEWGQETQYF. This chain joins TRBV9 and TRBJ2-5, with 10 positions matching TRBD2. The J segment lost 2 bases and the V segment lost 2 bases, leaving 9 bases of the junction unmatched. The CDR3 has 17 amino acids. Germline-derived CDR1 and CDR2 are SGDLS and YYNGEE.

V is TRBV25-1 and J is TRBJ2-7; the match to TRBD2 covers 8 bases. Germline V CDR1 and CDR2: MGHDK, SYGVNS. V shed 6 bases, J shed 5 bases, and the junction held 12 bases outside the gene matches. The CDR3 has 15 residues. CDR3 region: CASSLTGTRGDEQYF. CDR3 nucleotides: TGTGCCAGCAGCCTCACCGGGACTAGGGGGGACGAGCAGTACTTC.

The chain has TRBV6-6 and TRBJ2-7; D is possibly TRBD1 (5 bases). Germline V gene data show CDR1 as MNHNY and CDR2 as SVGAGI (reference sequence). The CDR3 length is 13 residues. V gave up 6 bases and J gave up 3 bases, with 12 bases separating them. The CDR3 reads CASSQTASYEQYF. The CDR3 DNA sequence: TGTGCCAGCAGCCAGACAGCTAGCTACGAGCAGTACTTC.

This clone came up once. This sequence joins TRBV10-3 and TRBJ2-1, with 10 positions matching TRBD2. CDR1 ENHRY and CDR2 SYGVKD come from the germline V gene. There are 19 residues in the CDR3. V lost 3 bases, J lost 2 bases, and 13 bases stayed unmatched. The CDR3 DNA follows: TGTGCCATCAGTGAATCGGCTAGCGGGAGAATTTCGGCCTACAATGAGCAGTTCTTC. It codes for CAISESASGRISAYNEQFF.

This chain uses TRBV4-1 with TRBJ1-3; D unresolved. Trimming stripped 4 bases from V and 4 bases from J, with 14 bases between. Germline V gene sequence: CDR1 MGHRA, CDR2 YSYEKL. This CDR3 spans 15 amino acids. DNA of the CDR3: TGCGCCAGCAGCCTCGGGTCCTCCGCCGGAAACACCATATATTTT. It encodes CASSLGSSAGNTIYF.

This chain links TRBV19 with TRBJ1-5, with 8 bases identical to TRBD1. V gave up 4 bases and J gave up 7 bases; unmatched junction bases: 3. CDR3 length: 13 residues. Germline V gene lookup returns CDR1 LNHDA and CDR2 SQIVND (reference sequence). The CDR3 bases are TGTGCCAGTAGTACGGACAGGGACCAGCCCCAGCATTTT. Amino acid sequence: CASSTDRDQPQHF.

CDR3 nucleotide sequence: TGTGCCAGCGGCGGGACCCTCGGGACTGAAGCTTTCTTT. Encoded protein: CASGGTLGTEAFF. The rearrangement links TRBV2 to TRBJ1-1; D is possibly TRBD1 (5 bases). The CDR3 length is 13 residues. Trimming removed 8 bases from V and 5 bases from J, with 15 bases in between. CDR1 and CDR2 (germline): SNHLY, FYNNEI.

The chain uses TRBV5-4 and TRBJ2-1; 10 bases fit TRBD2. CDR3 length equals 18 residues. Germline assignment: CDR1 SGHNT and CDR2 YYREEE (reference sequence). V gave up 4 bases and J gave up 1 base; unmatched junction bases: 11. CDR3 sequence reads: CASSLNPKREGSYNEQFF. In DNA, the CDR3 is TGTGCCAGCAGCCTTAACCCGAAGCGGGAGGGTTCCTACAATGAGCAGTTCTTC.